These T cell receptor beta chains were read from a single sample in a study of control samples from healthy donors and cancer patients. Assay used: immunoSEQ multiplex PCR; TCRdb lists only in-frame clones, some missing. The data show fewer than 70,000 clones, with more than 75% seen just once and about 3% held by the top ten. The material sequenced was PBMCs. Source of these receptors: a woman aged 45 to 65 with lung cancer. CDR3s include the opening cysteine and the closing phenylalanine or tryptophan. D genes are given only for firm matches. Size values are once, few and many counts, or a class for expanded clones, and some rows have none.

TRBJ2-1 - TRBV9 - CASSILDEQFF TGTGCCAGCAGCATCCTTGATGAGCAGTTCTTC
TRBJ1-4 TRBD1 TRBV5-1 - CASSADRGSEEKLFF TGCGCCAGCAGCGCAGACAGGGGTAGTGAAGAAAAACTGTTTTTT
TRBJ1-6 - TRBV15 - CATSRGPSGQNSPLHF TGTGCCACCAGCAGAGGGCCATCCGGACAGAATTCACCCCTCCACTTT
TRBJ1-1 - TRBV9 - CASSVEIDPGRTEAFF TGTGCCAGCAGCGTAGAGATAGACCCCGGGCGCACTGAAGCTTTCTTT
TRBJ1-1 - TRBV11-2 - CASSPQGFMNTEAFF TGTGCCAGCAGCCCCCAGGGGTTCATGAACACTGAAGCTTTCTTT
TRBJ1-1 - TRBV19 - CASSIAGNRLGSTEAFF TGTGCCAGTAGTATAGCAGGAAACCGACTGGGAAGCACTGAAGCTTTCTTT
TRBJ2-7 - TRBV6-6 - CASTEGSSYEQYF TGTGCCAGCACCGAGGGGAGCTCCTACGAGCAGTACTTC
TRBJ2-7 - TRBV5-1 once CASSLPGTNYEQYF TGCGCCAGCAGTCTCCCCGGGACAAACTACGAGCAGTACTTC
TRBJ1-3 - TRBV7-9 - CASSFGLPSSGNTIYF TGTGCCAGCAGTTTCGGACTGCCAAGCTCTGGAAACACCATATATTTT
TRBJ2-3 - TRBV12-3/TRBV12-4 - CASKSPSTDTQYF TGTGCCAGCAAGTCCCCTAGCACAGATACGCAGTATTTT
TRBJ1-1 - TRBV3-1/TRBV3-2 - CASSHLSAGTEAFF TGTGCCAGCAGCCACCTCTCGGCGGGCACTGAAGCTTTCTTT
TRBJ1-1 - TRBV28 - CASKVEVDTEAFF TGTGCCAGCAAAGTGGAGGTGGACACTGAAGCTTTCTTT
TRBJ1-1 - TRBV18 - CASGTGGARGTEAFF TGTGCCAGTGGCACGGGGGGGGCGAGGGGCACTGAAGCTTTCTTT
TRBJ2-7 - TRBV11-2 - CASSLQGTYTFYEQYF TGTGCCAGCAGCTTACAGGGGACGTATACATTTTACGAGCAGTACTTC